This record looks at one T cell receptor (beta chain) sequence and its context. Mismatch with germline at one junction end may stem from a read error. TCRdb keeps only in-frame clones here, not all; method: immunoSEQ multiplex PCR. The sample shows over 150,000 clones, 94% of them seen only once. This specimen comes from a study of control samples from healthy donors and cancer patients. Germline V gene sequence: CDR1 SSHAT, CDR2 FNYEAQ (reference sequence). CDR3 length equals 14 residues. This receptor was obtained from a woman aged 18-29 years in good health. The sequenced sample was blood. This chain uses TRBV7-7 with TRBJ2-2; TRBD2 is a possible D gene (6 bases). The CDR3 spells CASSFSREAGELFF. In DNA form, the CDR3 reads TGTGCTAGCAGCTTCAGCAGGGAGGCCGGGGAGCTGTTTTTT.